Below, one TCR beta chain is given with its context. Its matching antigen is unknown. The PCR contained 60 Vbeta and 13 Jbeta primers. Using immunoSEQ multiplex PCR, the repertoire was profiled, and TCRdb retains in-frame clones only, with some absent. The profile covers roughly 90,000 clones, with roughly 70% appearing a single time and about 20% taken by the ten largest. The sample is drawn from a study of cytomegalovirus exposure and HLA in healthy donors. Study-wide findings and caveats: In an earlier analysis, about 90% or about 30%: the productive usage of most TCR beta V segments.

With 0 bases clipped from V and 1 base from J, the junction kept 11 bases outside the gene matches. This CDR3 has 19 amino acids. The germline gives CDR1 SGHNT, CDR2 YYREEE (reference sequence). This chain connects TRBV5-4 to TRBJ2-2, with 8 bases aligning to TRBD2. This sequence was found in a young man in good health and CMV-seropositive. Specimen: PBMCs. The CDR3 DNA sequence: TGTGCCAGCAGCTTGGCCGGGCTAGCGGGTCCGATGAACACCGGGGAGCTGTTTTTT. Amino acids: CASSLAGLAGPMNTGELFF.